Below, 21 T cell receptor beta chains from the same sample are listed, as sequenced in a study of blood T cell repertoires in COVID-19. The repertoire was sequenced with immunoSEQ multiplex PCR; TCRdb's copy has only in-frame clones and lacks some. The sample yields hundreds of thousands of clones, roughly 90% seen once. The sequencing input was PBMCs or T cells enriched from blood (not recorded which). Receptors originate from a woman aged 45-65 years who had been exposed to COVID-19.

CDR3 sequence reads: CAWSVEGGGSPLHF. The CDR3 DNA sequence: TGTGCCTGGAGTGTGGAGGGTGGGGGATCACCCCTCCACTTT. The chain couples TRBV30 to TRBJ1-6; tentative D call: TRBD1 (5 bases). Trimming left V 0 bases short and J 10 bases short, with 13 bases between. This CDR3 is built from 14 residues. Looked up from germline, CDR1 is GTSNPN and CDR2 is SVGIG (reference sequence). Based on the CDR3 plus reference TRBV30 and TRBJ1-6, the full variable domain is SQTIHQWPATLVQPVGSPLSLECTVEGTSNPNLYWYRQAAGRGLQLLFYSVGIGQISSEVPQNLSASRPQDRQFILSSKKLLLSDSGFYLCAWSVEGGGSPLHFGNGTRLTVT.

This clone was seen once. V gene TRBV7-9 combines with J gene TRBJ1-4, with D perhaps matching TRBD1 (5 bases). The CDR3 sequence is 17 residues long. Trimming shortened V by 4 bases and J by 2 bases, and 17 bases separated the two germline ends. CDR1 SEHNR and CDR2 FQNEAQ come from the germline V gene (reference sequence). The CDR3, as DNA: TGTGCCAGCAGCTCTAGGGCGGGGGGTTCTACTAATGAAAAACTGTTTTTT. This gives the protein CASSSRAGGSTNEKLFF. Looking up the rest from reference TRBV7-9 and TRBJ1-4 gives the full variable domain: DTGVSQNPRHKITKRGQNVTFRCDPISEHNRLYWYRQTLGQGPEFLTYFQNEAQLEKSRLLSDRFSAERPKGSFSTLEIQRTEQGDSAMYLCASSSRAGGSTNEKLFFGSGTQLSVL.

The chain links TRBV6-5 to TRBJ1-1; D is possibly TRBD1 (6 bases). Trimming pared 6 bases from V and 7 bases from J, leaving 15 bases between. Germline CDR1 MNHEY, CDR2 SVGAGI. The CDR3 consists of 13 residues. CDR3 loop: CASSVQGNYEAFF. In DNA, the CDR3 is TGTGCCAGCAGCGTACAGGGTAACTATGAAGCTTTCTTT.

This clone has a single count. V is TRBV19 and J is TRBJ1-5; TRBD1 might be the D (5 bases). The CDR3 spans 15 residues. Germline values: CDR1 LNHDA, CDR2 SQIVND (reference sequence). The V and J ends lost 7 bases and 3 bases respectively, with 16 bases between them. CDR3 in amino acids: CASKKETGTNQPQHF. In DNA form, the CDR3 reads TGTGCCAGTAAAAAAGAAACAGGAACCAATCAGCCCCAGCATTTT. Drawing the rest from reference TRBV19 and TRBJ1-5, the complete variable domain is DGGITQSPKYLFRKEGQNVTLSCEQNLNHDAMYWYRQDPGQGLRLIYYSQIVNDFQKGDIAEGYSVSREKKESFPLTVTSAQKNPTAFYLCASKKETGTNQPQHFGDGTRLSIL.

The chain employs TRBV4-1 and TRBJ1-2; D remains unclear. Germline V gives CDR1 MGHRA, CDR2 YSYEKL. This CDR3 has 15 residues. Trimming took off 0 bases at V and 5 bases at J, with 13 bases between the two ends. CDR3 sequence: CASSQDRRLRYGYTF. For the CDR3, the DNA is TGCGCCAGCAGCCAAGACCGTAGACTTCGTTATGGCTACACCTTC.

This chain links TRBV29-1 with TRBJ1-2; the D gene is possibly TRBD1 (6 bases). Trimming took 6 bases from V and 6 from J, leaving 20 bases between them. Germline-derived CDR1 and CDR2 are SQVTM and ANQGSEA. The CDR3 loop spans 14 amino acids. CDR3 in amino acids: CSVGPVGDIDGYTF. The CDR3 nucleotides read TGCAGCGTCGGCCCCGTCGGGGACATCGATGGCTACACCTTC.

This chain links TRBV10-3 with TRBJ2-2; 12 bases are a match to TRBD2. The CDR3 consists of 16 residues. V was clipped by 4 bases and J by 1 base; unmatched bases: 1. CDR1 and CDR2 (germline): ENHRY, SYGVKD. The CDR3 DNA reads as TGTGCCATCAGTGGGACTAGCGGGAAGAACACCGGGGAGCTGTTTTTT. Translation gives CAISGTSGKNTGELFF.

The rearrangement uses TRBV6-5 and TRBJ2-7; TRBD1 aligns across 10 bases. Trimming took 2 bases from V and 1 from J; bases not matched to a gene: 2. The CDR3 is made up of 15 amino acids. The germline V gene encodes CDR1 MNHEY and CDR2 SVGAGI. CDR3 protein: CASSYGGQGSYEQYF. The CDR3 nucleotides read TGTGCCAGCAGTTACGGGGGACAGGGGTCCTACGAGCAGTACTTC.

The count of this clone is one. The chain couples TRBV28 to TRBJ2-5; TRBD2 matches 7 bases. The CDR3 runs to 15 residues. Losses at the gene ends were 4 bases for V and 5 bases for J; bases not matched to a gene: 10. The germline gives CDR1 MDHEN, CDR2 SYDVKM. In DNA, the CDR3 is TGTGCCAGCAGTTACCCCCGGGGGGAAGGGGAGACCCAGTACTTC. It translates to CASSYPRGEGETQYF.

The CDR3 nucleotides are TGTGCCAGCTCACCTCCGTCTGGGGCCCGGGAGGTCAATGAGCAGTTCTTC. Residues: CASSPPSGAREVNEQFF. The chain couples TRBV18 to TRBJ2-1; TRBD2 matches 7 bases. The V and J ends lost 3 bases and 6 bases, in that order; junction bases with no gene match: 14. Germline assignment: CDR1 KGHSH and CDR2 LQKENI. The CDR3 is 17 residues long.

The chain couples TRBV7-9 to TRBJ2-7, with TRBD1 identical over 7 bases. The V gene's germline CDR1 is SEHNR and CDR2 FQNEAQ (reference sequence). This CDR3 is 13 amino acids long. V was pared by 5 bases and J by 3 bases, with 4 bases of the junction left unmatched. The CDR3 bases are TGTGCCAGCAGCGGGACAGCAGACTACGAGCAGTACTTC. This sequence encodes CASSGTADYEQYF.

This clone came up once. DNA of the CDR3: TGTGCCAGCAGCGTAGATAAGGGTGCGGGGGGGCATGTCACAGATACGCAGTATTTT. It yields the protein CASSVDKGAGGHVTDTQYF. The V gene is TRBV9, the J gene TRBJ2-3; the match to TRBD2 covers 9 bases. CDR1 and CDR2 (germline): SGDLS, YYNGEE. Germline trimming cut 0 bases from V and 2 bases from J; bases unmatched to any gene: 13. CDR3 length: 19 residues.

This clone was counted between two and nine times. The chain couples TRBV7-9 to TRBJ2-3, with a possible D match to TRBD2 (5 bases). This CDR3 has 17 amino acids. Germline V gene sequence: CDR1 SEHNR, CDR2 FQNEAQ (reference sequence). V was pared by 5 bases and J by 0 bases, with 18 bases between. The CDR3 DNA reads as TGTGCCAGCAGCCAACCACCTGAGGAGCGGAGCACAGATACGCAGTATTTT. This encodes CASSQPPEERSTDTQYF.

Only one count was recorded for this clone. Other DNA sequences from this sample encode an identical CDR3 as well. The CDR3 nucleotides are TGTGCCAGTAGTATTCAGGGAAACACTGAAGCTTTCTTT. Its protein product is CASSIQGNTEAFF. The genes are TRBV19 and TRBJ1-1, with D perhaps matching TRBD1 (5 bases). The germline gives CDR1 LNHDA, CDR2 SQIVND (reference sequence). The CDR3 runs to 13 residues. V was clipped by 3 bases and J by 2 bases, with 7 bases between them.

This chain connects TRBV2 to TRBJ1-1; D unresolved. The germline gives CDR1 SNHLY, CDR2 FYNNEI. Deletions cut 6 bases from V and 11 bases from J, with 16 bases between. This CDR3 region has 12 residues. CDR3 nucleotide sequence: TGTGCCAGCAGCGAACGAAAACTCGGGGCTTTCTTT. Translation gives CASSERKLGAFF.

The chain joins TRBV11-3 to TRBJ2-2; 10 bases fit TRBD1. The junction had 10 bases not matched to a gene; V was cut back by 5 bases and J by 4 bases. Per germline, CDR1 SGHNT and CDR2 YENEEA. The CDR3 spans 17 residues. DNA of the CDR3: TGTGCCAGCAGCGCACGACAGGGGGCGCGCGGCACCGGGGAGCTGTTTTTT. Amino acid sequence: CASSARQGARGTGELFF.

This clone was recorded only once. The chain combines TRBV4-2 with TRBJ2-1; TRBD2 agrees at 12 bases. This CDR3 has 14 residues. The V and J ends lost 5 bases and 7 bases, in that order; junction bases with no gene match: 3. Germline values: CDR1 LGHNA, CDR2 YNFKEQ. The CDR3 loop reads CASSGLAGRNEQFF. The DNA of the CDR3 is TGTGCCAGCAGCGGACTAGCGGGGCGGAATGAGCAGTTCTTC.

The chain employs TRBV21-1 and TRBJ2-1; the tabulated D call, TRBD2, remains unverified against the DNA. TRBV21-1 is termed a pseudogene. The CDR3 covers 14 residues. The DNA of the CDR3 is TGTGCCAGCAGCAAAACTTACCGAAACAATGAGCAGTTCTTC. Translating gives CASSKTYRNNEQFF.

V usage is TRBV5-1 and J usage is TRBJ1-2, with no clear D. This CDR3 has 17 amino acids. Trimming removed 4 bases from V and 0 bases from J, with 19 bases in between. CDR1 and CDR2 from the germline V gene are SGHRS and YFSETQ. CDR3 sequence reads: CASSPGSFGFPNYGYTF. The CDR3 region has the DNA TGCGCCAGCAGCCCAGGATCGTTTGGCTTCCCTAACTATGGCTACACCTTC.

The chain combines TRBV9 with TRBJ2-5; D remains unclear. The CDR3 has 13 residues. Germline lookup yields CDR1 SGDLS and CDR2 YYNGEE. Trimming stripped 0 bases from V and 5 bases from J, with 8 bases between. CDR3 region: CASSVDSKETQYF. CDR3 nucleotides: TGTGCCAGCAGCGTAGACAGTAAGGAGACCCAGTACTTC.

The chain uses TRBV14 and TRBJ1-6; unclear D gene. Germline V gives CDR1 SGHDN, CDR2 FVKESK. V gave up 1 base and J gave up 6 bases, with 10 bases separating them. The CDR3 is made up of 15 amino acids. CDR3 coding DNA: TGTGCCAGCAGCCAAGGGTACAGCGGTAATTCACCCCTCCACTTT. Encoded protein: CASSQGYSGNSPLHF.